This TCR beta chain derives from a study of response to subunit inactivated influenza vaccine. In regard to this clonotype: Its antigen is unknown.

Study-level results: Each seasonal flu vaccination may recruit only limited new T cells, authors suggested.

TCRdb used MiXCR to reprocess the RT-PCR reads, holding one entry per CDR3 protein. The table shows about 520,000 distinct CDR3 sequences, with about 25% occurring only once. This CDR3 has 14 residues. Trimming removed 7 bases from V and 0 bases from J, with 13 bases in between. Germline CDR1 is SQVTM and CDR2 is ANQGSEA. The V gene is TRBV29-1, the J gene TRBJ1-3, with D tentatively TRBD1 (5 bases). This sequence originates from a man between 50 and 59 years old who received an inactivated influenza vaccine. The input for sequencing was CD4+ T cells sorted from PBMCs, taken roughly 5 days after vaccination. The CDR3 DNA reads TGCAGCGCCCAGCCCGGGACCTCTGGAAACACCATATATTTT. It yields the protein CSAQPGTSGNTIYF.